This T cell receptor (beta chain) is drawn from a study of PD-1 blockade in classical Hodgkin lymphoma. CDR3 size: 13 residues. V shed 5 bases and J shed 7 bases, with 9 bases lying between them. Germline V CDR1 and CDR2: SEHNR, FQNEAQ (reference sequence). Relapse after autologous stem cell transplantation occurred in every patient, and brentuximab vedotin exposure varied. Measured with immunoSEQ multiplex PCR; TCRdb has only the in-frame clones, and not every one. The sample carries some 95,000 clones, 89% recorded once. This chain links TRBV7-9 with TRBJ1-6; D not certain. The TCR sequence derives from a human donor with classical Hodgkin lymphoma. This specimen consisted of peripheral blood mononuclear cells (PBMCs), obtained before the second cycle of nivolumab. CDR3 sequence reads: CASSDDLNSPLHF. DNA for the CDR3: TGTGCCAGCAGCGATGACCTGAATTCACCCCTCCACTTT.